This is a list of T cell receptor beta chains from one sample in a study of blood T cell repertoires in COVID-19. The method was immunoSEQ multiplex PCR; TCRdb's version includes in-frame clones alone and lacks a portion of them. The sample records approximately 68,000 clones, 70% to 90% being singletons. What was sequenced was peripheral blood. The receptors derive from a man aged 65 to 79 with active or convalescent COVID-19. Both conserved end residues are part of each CDR3. The order of the fields is J gene, clone size, V gene, D gene, CDR3 protein, CDR3 DNA. A D gene is named only where the DNA matches it firmly. The size field is filled for only some rows; it gives once, few, many or a size class.

>TRBJ2-3|NA|TRBV6-1|TRBD2
CASSEREGDTQYF
TGTGCCAGCAGTGAACGGGAGGGCGATACGCAGTATTTT
>TRBJ2-2|few|TRBV28|TRBD1
CASSSAGTENTGELFF
TGTGCCAGCAGTTCGGCCGGGACAGAGAACACCGGGGAGCTGTTTTTT
>TRBJ2-2|few|TRBV7-3|NA
CASSFGGRTGELFF
TGTGCCAGCAGCTTTGGGGGCAGAACCGGGGAGCTGTTTTTT
>TRBJ2-3|NA|TRBV5-6|TRBD2
CASSRPSGGSGDTQYF
TGTGCCAGCAGCCGCCCTAGCGGGGGGTCGGGAGATACGCAGTATTTT
>TRBJ2-4|NA|TRBV28|NA
CASSLLSGDKNIQYF
TGTGCCAGCAGTTTATTGTCCGGGGACAAAAACATTCAGTACTTC
>TRBJ2-1|NA|TRBV6-5|TRBD2
CASSKGLANNEQFF
TGTGCCAGCAGTAAGGGACTAGCCAACAATGAGCAGTTCTTC
>TRBJ2-7|NA|TRBV6-5|NA
CASSSRQLTYEQYF
TGTGCCAGCAGTTCCAGACAGCTTACCTACGAGCAGTACTTC
>TRBJ2-3|NA|TRBV14|NA
CASRAAANTQYF
TGTGCCAGCAGGGCAGCGGCCAATACGCAGTATTTT
>TRBJ1-1|NA|TRBV14|NA
CASSPGSRAFF
TGTGCCAGCAGCCCAGGGTCAAGAGCTTTCTTT
>TRBJ2-7|NA|TRBV4-1|NA
CASSPRGEAAGQYF
TGCGCCAGCAGCCCACGCGGGGAGGCCGCCGGACAGTACTTC
>TRBJ1-1|NA|TRBV28|NA
CASPPSGANTEAFF
TGTGCCAGCCCTCCCTCAGGGGCAAACACTGAAGCTTTCTTT
>TRBJ1-3|NA|TRBV30|NA
CAWSNTVSGNTIYF
TGTGCCTGGAGTAACACCGTCTCTGGAAACACCATATATTTT
>TRBJ2-5|NA|TRBV5-1|TRBD2
CASSLRPRTSGGTGTQYF
TGCGCCAGCAGCCTACGCCCCCGGACTAGCGGGGGGACTGGGACCCAGTACTTC
>TRBJ2-3|once|TRBV5-6|TRBD1
CASSGTGNFDTQYF
TGTGCCAGCAGCGGGACAGGGAATTTCGATACGCAGTATTTT
>TRBJ2-1|NA|TRBV19|NA
CASSNYREPNNEQFF
TGTGCCAGTAGCAACTACCGGGAGCCAAACAATGAGCAGTTCTTC
>TRBJ1-2|NA|TRBV28|NA
CASRRGEVDYGYTF
TGTGCCAGCAGACGGGGTGAAGTGGACTATGGCTACACCTTC
>TRBJ2-3|NA|TRBV5-1|TRBD2
CASSQTSDTQYF
TGCGCCAGCAGCCAGACTAGCGATACGCAGTATTTT
>TRBJ1-1|NA|TRBV10-1|NA
CASLGQAGVRHTEAFF
TGCGCCAGTCTTGGGCAGGCGGGTGTTAGGCACACTGAAGCTTTCTTT
>TRBJ2-7|NA|TRBV19|NA
CASSTQTSPGYEQYF
TGTGCCAGTAGTACCCAGACATCCCCCGGCTACGAGCAGTACTTC
>TRBJ2-5|NA|TRBV29-1|NA
CSVATHPAGAGKTQYF
TGCAGCGTGGCAACCCACCCCGCAGGGGCAGGGAAGACCCAGTACTTC
>TRBJ2-5|NA|TRBV7-2|NA
CASSRRASAEETQYF
TGTGCCAGCAGTCGGAGGGCTAGCGCCGAAGAGACCCAGTACTTC
>TRBJ2-3|NA|TRBV28|TRBD2
CASSFGTGGTRSTTDTQYF
TGTGCCAGCAGTTTTGGAACAGGAGGGACTAGGTCTACCACAGATACGCAGTATTTT